This T cell receptor (beta chain) was obtained from a study of T cell changes during pregnancy in multiple sclerosis (dated by TCRdb to between 2018 and 2021). Background on the whole study: Changes in the T cell repertoire over the course of pregnancy were examined in this study in women with multiple sclerosis.

A word on this clone: Its antigen is not yet known. Per-nucleotide qualities are absent, and no much larger clonotype sits a single base away.

Including cysteine and phenylalanine, the CDR3 has 14 amino acids. Left in the record is the CDR3 DNA by itself, 42 bases read in frame from the first base. V and J lose 4 bases and 2 bases, and a span of 12 bases separates them. For CDR1 and CDR2, the germline V gene (reference sequence) lists LNHDA and SQIVND. Libraries were constructed by the immunoSEQ multiplex PCR assay. Entries here come from immuneACCESS through TCRdb and include only in-frame sequences with V and J called. Some clones fail to appear in such tables; in the studies checked, an unresolved V gene covers under half of the shortfall, and the cause of the remainder is unknown. The sample table holds 90,000 to 95,000 clones, of which around 93% were seen once. Of the sample, 2.2% is held by the ten largest clones.

The receptor was derived from a female donor with multiple sclerosis, enrolled in a pregnancy study. Recombination joined TRBV19 with TRBJ2-7; D gene: possibly TRBD1, on 6 matching bases. Sample: peripheral blood, taken in the third trimester of pregnancy. The DNA sequence reads TGTGCCAGTAGTAGCCGGGACACAGCCTACGAGCAGTACTTC. It codes for CASSSRDTAYEQYF.